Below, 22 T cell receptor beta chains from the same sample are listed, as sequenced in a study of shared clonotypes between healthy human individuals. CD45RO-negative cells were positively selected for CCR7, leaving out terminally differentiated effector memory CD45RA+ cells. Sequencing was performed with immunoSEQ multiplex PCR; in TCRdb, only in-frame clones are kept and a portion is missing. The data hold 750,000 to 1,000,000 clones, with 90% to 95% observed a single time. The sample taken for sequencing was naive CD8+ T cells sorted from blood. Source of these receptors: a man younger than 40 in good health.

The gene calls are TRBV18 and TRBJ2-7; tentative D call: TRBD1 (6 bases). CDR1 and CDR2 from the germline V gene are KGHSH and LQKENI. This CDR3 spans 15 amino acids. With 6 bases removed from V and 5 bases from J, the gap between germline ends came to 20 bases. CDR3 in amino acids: CASSQTGRGQDEQYF. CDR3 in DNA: TGTGCCAGCTCGCAAACCGGCAGGGGCCAGGACGAGCAGTACTTC. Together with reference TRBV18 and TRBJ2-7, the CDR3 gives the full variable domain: NAGVMQNPRHLVRRRGQEARLRCSPMKGHSHVYWYRQLPEEGLKFMVYLQKENIIDESGMPKERFSAEFPKEGPSILRIQQVVRGDSAAYFCASSQTGRGQDEQYFGPGTRLTVT.

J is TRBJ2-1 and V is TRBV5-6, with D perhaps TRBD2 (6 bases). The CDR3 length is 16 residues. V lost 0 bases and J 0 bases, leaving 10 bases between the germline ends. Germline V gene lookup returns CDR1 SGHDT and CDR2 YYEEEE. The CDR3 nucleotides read TGTGCCAGCAGCTTGGTGACCGGGAGCTCCTACAATGAGCAGTTCTTC. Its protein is CASSLVTGSSYNEQFF.

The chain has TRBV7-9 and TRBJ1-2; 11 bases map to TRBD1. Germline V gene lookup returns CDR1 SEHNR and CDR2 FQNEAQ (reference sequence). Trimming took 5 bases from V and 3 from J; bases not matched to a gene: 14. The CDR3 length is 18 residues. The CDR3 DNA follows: TGTGCCAGCAGCCGAGCCGGGACAGGGGGTGTTTTTGACTATGGCTACACCTTC. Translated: CASSRAGTGGVFDYGYTF.

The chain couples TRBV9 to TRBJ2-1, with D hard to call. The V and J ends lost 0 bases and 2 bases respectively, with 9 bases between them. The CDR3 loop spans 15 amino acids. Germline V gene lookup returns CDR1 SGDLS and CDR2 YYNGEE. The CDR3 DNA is TGTGCCAGCAGCGTAGAAGTGGGTACCTACAATGAGCAGTTCTTC. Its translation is CASSVEVGTYNEQFF.

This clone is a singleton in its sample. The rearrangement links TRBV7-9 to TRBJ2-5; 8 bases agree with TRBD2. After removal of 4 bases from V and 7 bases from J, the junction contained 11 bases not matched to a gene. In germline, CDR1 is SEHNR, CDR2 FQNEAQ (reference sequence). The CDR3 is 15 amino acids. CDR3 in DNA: TGTGCCAGCAGCTCTCCGGGACTAGATGAGGGGACCCAGTACTTC. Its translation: CASSSPGLDEGTQYF.

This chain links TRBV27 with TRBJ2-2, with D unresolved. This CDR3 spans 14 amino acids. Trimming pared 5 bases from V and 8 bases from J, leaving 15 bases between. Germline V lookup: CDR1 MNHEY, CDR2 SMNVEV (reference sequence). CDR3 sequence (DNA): TGTGCCAGCAGTGCGTATACGCACCGGGGGGAGCTGTTTTTT. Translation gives CASSAYTHRGELFF.

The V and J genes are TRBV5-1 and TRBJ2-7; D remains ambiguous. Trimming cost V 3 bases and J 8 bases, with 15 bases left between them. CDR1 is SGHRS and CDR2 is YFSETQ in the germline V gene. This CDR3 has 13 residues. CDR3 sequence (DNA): TGCGCCAGCAGCTCGGACGTAGGAGAACAGCAGTACTTC. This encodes CASSSDVGEQQYF.

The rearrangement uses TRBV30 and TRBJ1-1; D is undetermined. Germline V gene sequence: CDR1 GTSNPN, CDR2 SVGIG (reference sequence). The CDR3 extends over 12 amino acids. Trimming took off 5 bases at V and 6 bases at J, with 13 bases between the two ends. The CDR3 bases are TGTGCCTGGGGGTGGCGGGGAGCTGAAGCTTTCTTT. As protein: CAWGWRGAEAFF.

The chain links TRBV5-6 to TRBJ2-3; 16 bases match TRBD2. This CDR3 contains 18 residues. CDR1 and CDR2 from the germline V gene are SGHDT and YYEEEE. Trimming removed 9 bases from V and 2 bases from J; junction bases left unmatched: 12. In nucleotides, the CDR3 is TGTGCCACCTCGGGACTAGCGGGAGGGCCCATTGCCACAGATACGCAGTATTTT. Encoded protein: CATSGLAGGPIATDTQYF.

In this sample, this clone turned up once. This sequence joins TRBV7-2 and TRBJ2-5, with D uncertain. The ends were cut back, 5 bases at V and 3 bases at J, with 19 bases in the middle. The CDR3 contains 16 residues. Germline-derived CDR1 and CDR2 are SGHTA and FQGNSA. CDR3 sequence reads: CASSPLGFGTEETQYF. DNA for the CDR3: TGTGCCAGCAGCCCCCTCGGGTTCGGAACAGAAGAGACCCAGTACTTC.

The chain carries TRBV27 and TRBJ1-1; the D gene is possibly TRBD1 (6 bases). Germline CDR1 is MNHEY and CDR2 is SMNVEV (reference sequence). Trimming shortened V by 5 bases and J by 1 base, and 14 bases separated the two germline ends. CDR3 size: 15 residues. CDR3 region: CASSPLGQTNTEAFF. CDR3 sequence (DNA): TGTGCCAGCAGTCCCCTCGGACAGACGAACACTGAAGCTTTCTTT.

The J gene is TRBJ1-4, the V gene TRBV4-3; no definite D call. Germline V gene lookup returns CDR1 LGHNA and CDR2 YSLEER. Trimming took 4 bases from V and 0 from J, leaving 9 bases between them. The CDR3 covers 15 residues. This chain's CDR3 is CASSPDGATNEKLFF. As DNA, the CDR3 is TGCGCCAGCAGCCCCGACGGAGCAACTAATGAAAAACTGTTTTTT.

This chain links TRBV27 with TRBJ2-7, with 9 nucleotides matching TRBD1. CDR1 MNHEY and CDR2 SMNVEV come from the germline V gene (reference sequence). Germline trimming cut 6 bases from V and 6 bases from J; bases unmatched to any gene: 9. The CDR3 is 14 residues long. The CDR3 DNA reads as TGTGCCAGCAGCCCCCGGACAGGGGTTGGCGAGCAGTACTTC. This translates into CASSPRTGVGEQYF.

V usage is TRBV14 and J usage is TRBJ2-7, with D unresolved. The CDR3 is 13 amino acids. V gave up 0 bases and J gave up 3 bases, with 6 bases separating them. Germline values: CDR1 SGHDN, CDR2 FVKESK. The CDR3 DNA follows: TGTGCCAGCAGCCAAGAAAATGGCTACGAGCAGTACTTC. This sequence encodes CASSQENGYEQYF.

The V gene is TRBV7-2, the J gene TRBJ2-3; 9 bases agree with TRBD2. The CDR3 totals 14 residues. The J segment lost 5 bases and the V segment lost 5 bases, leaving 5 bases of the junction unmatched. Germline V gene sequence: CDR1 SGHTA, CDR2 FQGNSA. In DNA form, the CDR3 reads TGTGCCAGCAGCCCCGTAGCGGGAGAAGATACGCAGTATTTT. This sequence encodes CASSPVAGEDTQYF.

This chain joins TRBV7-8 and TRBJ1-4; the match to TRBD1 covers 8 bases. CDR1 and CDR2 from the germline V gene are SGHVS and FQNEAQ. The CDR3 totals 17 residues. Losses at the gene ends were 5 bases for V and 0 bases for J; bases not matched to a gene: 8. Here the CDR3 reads CASSLGGTGSTNEKLFF. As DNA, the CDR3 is TGTGCCAGCAGCCTAGGAGGGACAGGTTCAACTAATGAAAAACTGTTTTTT.

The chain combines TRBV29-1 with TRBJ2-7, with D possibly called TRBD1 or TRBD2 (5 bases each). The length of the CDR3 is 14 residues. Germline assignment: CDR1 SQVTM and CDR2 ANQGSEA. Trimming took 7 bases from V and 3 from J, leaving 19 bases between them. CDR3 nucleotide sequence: TGCAGCGCCGGATCGGGGACCGCCAACTACGAGCAGTACTTC. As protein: CSAGSGTANYEQYF.

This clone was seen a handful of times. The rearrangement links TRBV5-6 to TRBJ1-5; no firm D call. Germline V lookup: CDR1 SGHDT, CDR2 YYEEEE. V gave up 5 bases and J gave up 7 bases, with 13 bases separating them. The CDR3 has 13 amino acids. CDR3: CASSNGQSQPQHF. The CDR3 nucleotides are TGTGCCAGCAGTAACGGTCAATCCCAGCCCCAGCATTTT.

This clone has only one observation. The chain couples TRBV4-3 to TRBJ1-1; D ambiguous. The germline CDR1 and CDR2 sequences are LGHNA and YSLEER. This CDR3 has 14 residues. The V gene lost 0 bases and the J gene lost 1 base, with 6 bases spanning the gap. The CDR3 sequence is CASSQERENTEAFF. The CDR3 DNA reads TGCGCCAGCAGCCAAGAAAGGGAGAACACTGAAGCTTTCTTT.

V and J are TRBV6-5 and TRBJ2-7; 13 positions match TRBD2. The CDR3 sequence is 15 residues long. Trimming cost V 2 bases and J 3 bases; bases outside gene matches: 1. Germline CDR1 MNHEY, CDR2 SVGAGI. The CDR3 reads CASSYGTSGNYEQYF. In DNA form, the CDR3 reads TGTGCCAGCAGTTACGGGACTAGCGGGAACTACGAGCAGTACTTC.

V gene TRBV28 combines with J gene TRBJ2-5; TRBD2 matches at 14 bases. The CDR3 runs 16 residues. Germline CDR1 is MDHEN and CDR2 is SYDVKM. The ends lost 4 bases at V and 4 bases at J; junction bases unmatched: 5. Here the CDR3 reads CASSSGLAGELETQYF. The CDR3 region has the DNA TGTGCCAGCAGTTCGGGACTAGCGGGAGAGCTAGAGACCCAGTACTTC.

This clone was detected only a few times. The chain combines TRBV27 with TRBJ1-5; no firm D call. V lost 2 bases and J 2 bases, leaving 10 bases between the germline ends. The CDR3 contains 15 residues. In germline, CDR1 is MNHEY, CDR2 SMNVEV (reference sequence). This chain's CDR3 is CASSLGTSGNQPQHF. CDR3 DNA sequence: TGTGCCAGCAGTTTAGGAACCTCAGGCAATCAGCCCCAGCATTTT.